One T cell receptor (beta chain) is described in this entry. Antigen: not known. The data belong to a study of long-term antiretroviral therapy in people with HIV. As for the study in general: The earliest samples predate the 2015 immediate-ART recommendation by about a decade. Study results and caveats: Diversity remained lower than transplant donor controls, even though it increased after ART. Spans of CDR3 length were tighter for HIV repertoires than for controls.

At survey level, the immunoSEQ assay was run in its v3.0 version. Sequencing of each sample targeted about 40,000-55,000 T-cell genomes. Sequenced by immunoSEQ multiplex PCR; TCRdb stores in-frame clones only, minus some. The table records about 17,000 clones, nearly 80% of them present only once. The CDR3 covers 13 residues. With 2 bases removed from V and 0 bases from J, the gap between germline ends came to 5 bases. CDR1 is SGDLS and CDR2 is YYNGEE in the germline V gene. The genes are TRBV9 and TRBJ1-1, with D unclear. This receptor was identified in a woman aged 45 to 65 with HIV. Sequenced material: unsorted PBMCs, taken 0.3 years after starting antiretroviral therapy. This CDR3 is CASSVNVNTEAFF. CDR3 nucleotides: TGTGCCAGCAGCGTTAATGTGAACACTGAAGCTTTCTTT. Combining the CDR3 with reference TRBV9 and TRBJ1-1 gives the whole variable domain DSGVTQTPKHLITATGQRVTLRCSPRSGDLSVYWYQQSLDQGLQFLIQYYNGEERAKGNILERFSAQQFPDLHSELNLSSLELGDSALYFCASSVNVNTEAFFGQGTRLTVV.